The 18 T cell receptor beta chains listed next were all sequenced from one sample in a study of molecular identifiers for immune sequencing clone quantification. TCRdb reprocessed the PCR reads via MiXCR and lists one record per CDR3 protein. The sample consists of roughly 100,000 distinct CDR3 sequences, around 30% of them appearing once. Sequenced material: naive CD8+ T cells from blood, with Jurkat cell RNA spiked in. Described subset: FACS-sorted CD8+CD4-CCR7+CD45RA+ naive T cells. Receptor source: a human donor in good health. Some libraries in this study had Jurkat cell RNA spiked in.

This clonotype was detected once. A read error may explain this, as a much larger clone is one base away. The chain recombines TRBV7-8 with TRBJ2-1, with D perhaps matching TRBD2 (5 bases). This CDR3 is built from 12 residues. V was trimmed by 6 bases and J by 5 bases, leaving 8 bases between them. In germline, CDR1 is SGHVS, CDR2 FQNEAQ. The DNA of the CDR3 is TGTGCCAGCAGGGGAGCCCACAATGAGCAGTTCTTC. Its protein product is CASRGAHNEQFF.

The DNA of the CDR3 is TGTGCCAGCAGTTACGGCTGGGGTTGGGGCACAGATACGCAGTATTTT. Residues: CASSYGWGWGTDTQYF. The chain uses TRBV6-6 and TRBJ2-3; D is unresolved. The CDR3 sequence is 16 residues long. Germline V gene lookup returns CDR1 MNHNY and CDR2 SVGAGI (reference sequence). Trimming stripped 2 bases from V and 1 base from J, with 13 bases between.

This clonotype was observed a handful of times. The chain employs TRBV18 and TRBJ2-5, with 8 bases matching TRBD1. V was clipped by 3 bases and J by 2 bases; unmatched bases: 8. This CDR3 is 16 amino acids long. CDR1 and CDR2 from the germline V gene are KGHSH and LQKENI. The CDR3 DNA reads as TGTGCCAGCTCACCGCTCCGGGACAGGCCTCAAGAGACCCAGTACTTC. This encodes CASSPLRDRPQETQYF.

Many counts were recorded for this clonotype. J is TRBJ2-7 and V is TRBV28; D remains unclear. Germline lookup yields CDR1 MDHEN and CDR2 SYDVKM. The germline V and J ends were trimmed by 7 bases and 2 bases, with 21 bases remaining between them. CDR3 length: 16 amino acids. CDR3: CASKPPPVDRAYEQYF. CDR3 nucleotide sequence: TGTGCCAGCAAGCCGCCTCCGGTAGACCGAGCCTACGAGCAGTACTTC.

This clonotype has ten or more counts. V is TRBV4-2 and J is TRBJ2-3; the match to TRBD1 covers 10 bases. After removal of 2 bases from V and 1 base from J, the junction contained 3 bases not matched to a gene. The CDR3 runs to 16 residues. CDR1 is LGHNA, CDR2 YNFKEQ, per germline. CDR3 sequence: CASSQRQGAGTDTQYF. CDR3 nucleotides: TGTGCCAGCAGCCAAAGACAGGGGGCCGGCACAGATACGCAGTATTTT.

This clonotype was detected a few times. The chain links TRBV14 to TRBJ2-3, with D tentatively TRBD1 (6 bases). The V and J ends lost 1 base and 3 bases respectively, with 17 bases between them. Germline CDR1 SGHDN, CDR2 FVKESK. The CDR3 runs 17 residues. This CDR3 reads CASSQGLGAVLTDTQYF. The CDR3, as DNA: TGTGCCAGCAGCCAAGGTCTGGGGGCTGTTTTGACAGATACGCAGTATTTT.

This clonotype was detected a few times. The CDR3 here is CASSYFGPSSYEQYF. The CDR3 region has the DNA TGTGCCAGCAGTTACTTTGGTCCCAGCTCCTACGAGCAGTACTTC. V usage is TRBV27 and J usage is TRBJ2-7; D gene ambiguous. This CDR3 comprises 15 residues. V was shortened by 4 bases and J by 0 bases, with 13 bases between the two germline ends. Per germline, CDR1 MNHEY and CDR2 SMNVEV (reference sequence).

The V gene is TRBV2, the J gene TRBJ2-7; 7 nucleotides align to TRBD1. Germline values: CDR1 SNHLY, CDR2 FYNNEI. This CDR3 is built from 12 residues. J was trimmed by 7 bases and V by 9 bases; bases with no gene match: 9. CDR3 nucleotide sequence: TGTGCCAGTACAGGGGTCGCCGGGGAGCAGTACTTC. The encoded protein is CASTGVAGEQYF.

The gene calls are TRBV7-8 and TRBJ1-5; weak D call: TRBD1 (5 bases). Germline V lookup: CDR1 SGHVS, CDR2 FQNEAQ. V lost 2 bases, J lost 6 bases, and 11 bases lay in between. The CDR3 covers 14 residues. CDR3 residues: CASSLPGPPQPQHF. The CDR3 DNA reads as TGTGCCAGCAGCTTACCAGGGCCCCCTCAGCCCCAGCATTTT.

The chain couples TRBV28 to TRBJ1-5; 9 bases are a match to TRBD1. The CDR3 extends over 17 amino acids. Looked up from germline, CDR1 is MDHEN and CDR2 is SYDVKM. V was pared by 4 bases and J by 2 bases, with 9 bases of the junction left unmatched. The DNA of the CDR3 is TGTGCCAGCAGTTCGCAAACAGGGGGCGGTGGCAATCAGCCCCAGCATTTT. This codes for CASSSQTGGGGNQPQHF.

The table lists this clonotype with a few counts. CDR3 coding DNA: TGTGCCAGTAGTATCGGGGGCGGGGAGCTGTTTTTT. It encodes CASSIGGGELFF. The chain carries TRBV19 and TRBJ2-2, with D perhaps TRBD2 (6 bases). The V end was cut by 3 bases, the J end by 7 bases, with 6 bases between. The CDR3 extends over 12 amino acids. Germline V lookup: CDR1 LNHDA, CDR2 SQIVND (reference sequence).

The rearrangement links TRBV28 to TRBJ2-3; 16 bases are shared with TRBD2. Germline V gene sequence: CDR1 MDHEN, CDR2 SYDVKM. V gave up 6 bases and J gave up 3 bases; unmatched junction bases: 9. This CDR3 is built from 18 residues. The CDR3 region is CASSTPGLAGGWTDTQYF. CDR3 bases: TGTGCCAGCAGCACTCCGGGACTAGCGGGAGGGTGGACAGATACGCAGTATTTT.

As regards this clonotype: A much larger clone lies a single base off, so this may be a read error. The chain has TRBV29-1 and TRBJ1-2; no firm D call. The length of the CDR3 is 13 residues. Germline V gene sequence: CDR1 SQVTM, CDR2 ANQGSEA. In DNA form, the CDR3 reads TGCAGCGCCGACGCCGGACCCAACTATGGCTACTCCTTC. Translated, it gives CSADAGPNYGYSF.

The chain uses TRBV20-1 and TRBJ1-1; 7 nucleotides line up with TRBD1. The CDR3 is 14 amino acids. V lost 4 bases, J lost 5 bases, and 10 bases stayed unmatched. CDR1 is DFQATT, CDR2 SNEGSKA, per germline (reference sequence). CDR3: CSAILTGKGTEAFF. For the CDR3, the DNA is TGCAGTGCTATCCTGACAGGGAAGGGGACTGAAGCTTTCTTT.

The chain combines TRBV27 with TRBJ1-1; 8 nucleotides agree with TRBD1. Trimming at V came to 0 bases and at J to 0 bases, leaving 3 bases not matched to a gene. CDR3 length equals 16 residues. CDR1 and CDR2 from the germline V gene are MNHEY and SMNVEV (reference sequence). CDR3 sequence: CASSLSQTGVNTEAFF. The CDR3 coding sequence is TGTGCCAGCAGTTTATCCCAGACAGGGGTGAACACTGAAGCTTTCTTT.

The chain uses TRBV28 and TRBJ2-1, with D hard to call. Germline CDR1 is MDHEN and CDR2 is SYDVKM. The CDR3 sequence is 12 residues long. V lost 7 bases, J lost 4 bases, and 8 bases lay in between. The CDR3 is CASKGPYNEQFF. Written as DNA, the CDR3 is TGTGCCAGCAAGGGTCCGTACAATGAGCAGTTCTTC.

A word on this clonotype: A much larger clone lies a single base off, so this may be a read error. This sequence joins TRBV27 and TRBJ1-1; D is ambiguous. Germline V gives CDR1 MNHEY, CDR2 SMNVEV (reference sequence). Trimming pared 7 bases from V and 6 bases from J, leaving 12 bases between. The CDR3 loop spans 12 amino acids. This CDR3 reads CASTDGYPEAFF. The CDR3 bases are TGTGCCAGCACCGACGGCTACCCTGAAGCTTTCTTT.

This clonotype was detected many times. V and J are TRBV7-3 and TRBJ1-1; D gene uncertain. Looked up from germline, CDR1 is SGHTA and CDR2 is FQGTGA. V gave up 0 bases and J gave up 5 bases, with 10 bases separating them. There are 14 residues in the CDR3. The CDR3 here is CASSLTPGRTEAFF. CDR3 bases: TGTGCCAGCAGCTTAACGCCCGGGCGAACTGAAGCTTTCTTT.